Listed below are T cell receptor beta chains from one sample, sequenced in a study of CD8+ T cells in alopecia areata. This table comes from immunoSEQ multiplex PCR, and its TCRdb copy is limited to in-frame clones, with some not included. The sample yields about 270,000 clones, about 62% seen once. The specimen was CD4+ T cells sorted from blood, collected at week 52, from a patient treated with tofacitinib. The origin of the receptors is a human donor with alopecia areata. Both conserved end residues are part of each CDR3. The D gene is left open where the match is weak. Clone size appears in some rows only: once, few, many, or a class for an expanded clone.

clone size: NA
J gene: TRBJ1-5
D gene: TRBD1
V gene: TRBV2
CDR3 protein: CASSTTFGQGHQPQHF
CDR3 DNA: TGTGCCAGCAGTACCACCTTTGGACAGGGCCATCAGCCCCAGCATTTT

clone size: NA
J gene: TRBJ1-6
D gene: NA
V gene: TRBV6-5
CDR3 protein: CAIKRNEDSPLHF
CDR3 DNA: TGTGCCATTAAGAGGAACGAGGATTCACCCCTCCACTTT

clone size: NA
J gene: TRBJ2-1
D gene: NA
V gene: TRBV25-1
CDR3 protein: CASSDWWRDNEQFF
CDR3 DNA: TGTGCCAGCAGTGATTGGTGGCGGGACAATGAGCAGTTCTTC

clone size: NA
J gene: TRBJ2-3
D gene: NA
V gene: TRBV10-3
CDR3 protein: CAISESARSADTQYF
CDR3 DNA: TGTGCCATCAGTGAGTCCGCTAGATCTGCCGATACGCAGTATTTT

clone size: few
J gene: TRBJ1-1
D gene: NA
V gene: TRBV4-1
CDR3 protein: CASSQDSGRDEAFF
CDR3 DNA: TGCGCCAGCAGCCAAGATTCGGGGCGGGATGAAGCTTTCTTT

clone size: NA
J gene: TRBJ2-1
D gene: TRBD2
V gene: TRBV2
CDR3 protein: CASRILAGPSRAYNEQFF
CDR3 DNA: TGTGCCAGCAGAATACTAGCGGGGCCATCGAGGGCCTACAATGAGCAGTTCTTC

clone size: NA
J gene: TRBJ1-2
D gene: NA
V gene: TRBV2
CDR3 protein: CASSPGVGYTF
CDR3 DNA: TGTGCCAGCAGCCCTGGGGTGGGCTACACCTTC

clone size: few
J gene: TRBJ2-5
D gene: NA
V gene: TRBV5-1
CDR3 protein: CASRDNQETQYF
CDR3 DNA: TGCGCCAGCCGGGACAACCAAGAGACCCAGTACTTC

clone size: few
J gene: TRBJ2-2
D gene: NA
V gene: TRBV30
CDR3 protein: CAWTSFGELFF
CDR3 DNA: TGTGCCTGGACATCTTTCGGGGAGCTGTTTTTT

clone size: NA
J gene: TRBJ2-7
D gene: NA
V gene: TRBV4-3
CDR3 protein: CASSQTGGSYEQYF
CDR3 DNA: TGCGCCAGCAGCCAAACCGGGGGCTCCTACGAGCAGTACTTC

clone size: NA
J gene: TRBJ2-5
D gene: NA
V gene: TRBV15
CDR3 protein: CATSSGLETQYF
CDR3 DNA: TGTGCCACCAGCTCAGGGCTGGAGACCCAGTACTTC

clone size: NA
J gene: TRBJ1-3
D gene: NA
V gene: TRBV5-1
CDR3 protein: CASSLITDSGNTIYF
CDR3 DNA: TGCGCCAGCAGCTTGATCACGGACTCTGGAAACACCATATATTTT

clone size: few
J gene: TRBJ2-2
D gene: NA
V gene: TRBV7-3
CDR3 protein: CASSQTGTSPSTGELFF
CDR3 DNA: TGTGCCAGCAGCCAAACCGGGACATCCCCATCCACCGGGGAGCTGTTTTTT

clone size: NA
J gene: TRBJ2-1
D gene: TRBD2
V gene: TRBV5-1
CDR3 protein: CASRPGLADNEQFF
CDR3 DNA: TGCGCCAGCAGGCCGGGACTAGCGGACAATGAGCAGTTCTTC

clone size: NA
J gene: TRBJ1-1
D gene: NA
V gene: TRBV5-6
CDR3 protein: CASSLGPQGEAFF
CDR3 DNA: TGTGCCAGCAGCTTGGGCCCGCAGGGAGAAGCTTTCTTT

clone size: NA
J gene: TRBJ2-3
D gene: NA
V gene: TRBV4-3
CDR3 protein: CASSRIPSGTQYF
CDR3 DNA: TGCGCCAGCAGCCGTATCCCGTCCGGTACGCAGTATTTT

clone size: NA
J gene: TRBJ1-2
D gene: NA
V gene: TRBV29-1
CDR3 protein: CSVKRGSYGYTF
CDR3 DNA: TGCAGCGTTAAGAGGGGTTCCTATGGCTACACCTTC

clone size: NA
J gene: TRBJ1-5
D gene: NA
V gene: TRBV19
CDR3 protein: CASTIGRGLGSSNQPQHF
CDR3 DNA: TGTGCCAGTACTATCGGTCGAGGATTGGGAAGTAGCAATCAGCCCCAGCATTTT

clone size: NA
J gene: TRBJ2-2
D gene: TRBD1
V gene: TRBV29-1
CDR3 protein: CSARDSSLANTGELFF
CDR3 DNA: TGCAGCGCACGGGACAGTAGTCTCGCGAACACCGGGGAGCTGTTTTTT

clone size: NA
J gene: TRBJ1-5
D gene: NA
V gene: TRBV7-9
CDR3 protein: CASSLAIPNQPQHF
CDR3 DNA: TGTGCCAGCAGCTTAGCGATCCCAAATCAGCCCCAGCATTTT

clone size: NA
J gene: TRBJ1-2
D gene: NA
V gene: TRBV18
CDR3 protein: CASSPQTPATADLYGYTF
CDR3 DNA: TGTGCCAGCTCACCCCAAACACCGGCGACAGCGGACCTCTATGGCTACACCTTC

clone size: NA
J gene: TRBJ2-1
D gene: TRBD2
V gene: TRBV29-1
CDR3 protein: CSVLSGGDRYNEQFF
CDR3 DNA: TGCAGCGTCCTAAGCGGGGGGGACCGTTACAATGAGCAGTTCTTC

clone size: NA
J gene: TRBJ2-3
D gene: NA
V gene: TRBV29-1
CDR3 protein: CSATASGTDTQYF
CDR3 DNA: TGCAGCGCGACAGCTTCCGGCACAGATACGCAGTATTTT

clone size: NA
J gene: TRBJ1-6
D gene: NA
V gene: TRBV7-2
CDR3 protein: CASSRFRANNSPLHF
CDR3 DNA: TGTGCCAGCAGCCGCTTCAGGGCCAATAATTCACCCCTCCACTTT

clone size: NA
J gene: TRBJ1-1
D gene: TRBD1
V gene: TRBV6-5
CDR3 protein: CASHLGGGMNTEAFF
CDR3 DNA: TGTGCCAGCCATCTAGGGGGCGGAATGAACACTGAAGCTTTCTTT

clone size: NA
J gene: TRBJ2-3
D gene: NA
V gene: TRBV7-9
CDR3 protein: CASRRRGGGTDTQYF
CDR3 DNA: TGTGCCAGCAGGAGAAGAGGGGGTGGCACAGATACGCAGTATTTT

clone size: NA
J gene: TRBJ2-7
D gene: TRBD1
V gene: TRBV29-1
CDR3 protein: CSVEDDRAYEQYF
CDR3 DNA: TGCAGCGTTGAAGACGACAGGGCATACGAGCAGTACTTC

clone size: NA
J gene: TRBJ2-1
D gene: TRBD1
V gene: TRBV7-2
CDR3 protein: CASSRGTGPYNEQFF
CDR3 DNA: TGTGCCAGCAGCCGAGGGACAGGCCCTTACAATGAGCAGTTCTTC

clone size: NA
J gene: TRBJ1-1
D gene: NA
V gene: TRBV7-8
CDR3 protein: CASSFPTAPSTEAFF
CDR3 DNA: TGTGCCAGCAGCTTTCCGACAGCGCCGAGCACTGAAGCTTTCTTT

clone size: NA
J gene: TRBJ1-1
D gene: NA
V gene: TRBV30
CDR3 protein: CAWSARGATEAFF
CDR3 DNA: TGTGCCTGGAGTGCACGGGGGGCCACTGAAGCTTTCTTT

clone size: NA
J gene: TRBJ2-3
D gene: TRBD2
V gene: TRBV5-4
CDR3 protein: CASSLDPSGSSTDTQYF
CDR3 DNA: TGTGCCAGCAGCTTGGATCCTAGCGGCTCAAGCACAGATACGCAGTATTTT

clone size: NA
J gene: TRBJ1-5
D gene: NA
V gene: TRBV7-2
CDR3 protein: CASSLSLSGDQPQHF
CDR3 DNA: TGTGCCAGCAGCTTATCCTTATCCGGGGATCAGCCCCAGCATTTT

clone size: NA
J gene: TRBJ1-1
D gene: NA
V gene: TRBV2
CDR3 protein: CASSRETPLEAFF
CDR3 DNA: TGTGCCAGCAGTAGGGAGACCCCCCTTGAAGCTTTCTTT

clone size: NA
J gene: TRBJ2-3
D gene: NA
V gene: TRBV7-2
CDR3 protein: CASSLAGRRLQYF
CDR3 DNA: TGTGCCAGCAGCTTAGCCGGACGAAGGCTGCAGTATTTT

clone size: once
J gene: TRBJ1-1
D gene: TRBD1
V gene: TRBV29-1
CDR3 protein: CSVNLGGPEAFF
CDR3 DNA: TGCAGCGTAAACCTAGGGGGCCCTGAAGCTTTCTTT

clone size: few
J gene: TRBJ2-7
D gene: TRBD1
V gene: TRBV7-3
CDR3 protein: CASSKGQGSSYEQYF
CDR3 DNA: TGTGCCAGCAGCAAGGGACAGGGTTCCTCCTACGAGCAGTACTTC

clone size: few
J gene: TRBJ2-1
D gene: NA
V gene: TRBV7-2
CDR3 protein: CASSLEGAIYNEQFF
CDR3 DNA: TGTGCCAGCAGCTTAGAGGGTGCAATCTACAATGAGCAGTTCTTC

clone size: NA
J gene: TRBJ1-2
D gene: NA
V gene: TRBV7-2
CDR3 protein: CASSGRQNYGYTF
CDR3 DNA: TGTGCCAGCAGCGGAAGACAGAACTATGGCTACACCTTC

clone size: NA
J gene: TRBJ2-5
D gene: TRBD1
V gene: TRBV27
CDR3 protein: CASSLHRDRGSETQYF
CDR3 DNA: TGTGCCAGCAGTCTACACCGGGACAGGGGCTCAGAGACCCAGTACTTC

clone size: few
J gene: TRBJ2-2
D gene: TRBD2
V gene: TRBV30
CDR3 protein: CAWSPRLATNTGELFF
CDR3 DNA: TGTGCCTGGAGTCCCCGACTAGCGACGAACACCGGGGAGCTGTTTTTT

clone size: NA
J gene: TRBJ2-3
D gene: NA
V gene: TRBV18
CDR3 protein: CASSPPSGAGKNTQYF
CDR3 DNA: TGTGCCAGCTCACCACCGTCAGGGGCGGGCAAAAATACGCAGTATTTT

clone size: NA
J gene: TRBJ1-6
D gene: NA
V gene: TRBV4-2
CDR3 protein: CASSQLVLAGDSPLHF
CDR3 DNA: TGTGCCAGCAGCCAACTAGTTCTCGCCGGCGATTCACCCCTCCACTTT

clone size: NA
J gene: TRBJ1-5
D gene: NA
V gene: TRBV9
CDR3 protein: CASSSGPMEAQHF
CDR3 DNA: TGTGCCAGCAGCTCGGGACCCATGGAAGCCCAGCATTTT

clone size: NA
J gene: TRBJ2-3
D gene: NA
V gene: TRBV29-1
CDR3 protein: CSVGGDTQYF
CDR3 DNA: TGCAGCGTTGGGGGGGATACGCAGTATTTT

clone size: few
J gene: TRBJ1-3
D gene: NA
V gene: TRBV5-4
CDR3 protein: CASSGAGSGNTIYF
CDR3 DNA: TGTGCCAGCAGCGGGGCTGGCTCTGGAAACACCATATATTTT

clone size: few
J gene: TRBJ1-1
D gene: NA
V gene: TRBV7-9
CDR3 protein: CASSLIHEPEAFF
CDR3 DNA: TGTGCCAGCAGCTTAATCCACGAGCCTGAAGCTTTCTTT

clone size: NA
J gene: TRBJ1-5
D gene: TRBD1
V gene: TRBV30
CDR3 protein: CAWSVSRGRNQPQHF
CDR3 DNA: TGTGCCTGGAGTGTTAGCAGGGGGCGAAATCAGCCCCAGCATTTT

clone size: NA
J gene: TRBJ2-7
D gene: NA
V gene: TRBV5-6
CDR3 protein: CASSVDREQYF
CDR3 DNA: TGTGCCAGCAGCGTCGACCGGGAGCAGTACTTC